This T cell receptor (beta chain) was identified in a study of T cell repertoires in cytomegalovirus infection. Turning to the study itself: The public TCR beta signatures pointed to both CMV infection and matching HLA type. Points from the study as a whole: Of the TCR beta families, the public ones yielded a cumulative frequency that identified carriers of CMV plus the relevant HLA. Ex vivo responses were dominated by HLA-C-restricted CMV-specific TCR beta clonotypes.

TCRdb reprocessed the reads via MiXCR and lists one record per CDR3 protein. The repertoire holds 250,000 to 300,000 distinct CDR3 sequences, with about 26% as singletons. This clonotype was recorded at least ten times. Its target is not known. This CDR3 comprises 12 residues. CDR1 SGHTA and CDR2 FQGNSA come from the germline V gene. V dropped 3 bases and J dropped 0 bases, with 3 bases sitting between them. Sequencing was performed on PBMCs. The source of this sequence is a human donor in good health (CMV status not recorded). Some clones in this sample may be carry-over from other donors' samples. V is TRBV7-2 and J is TRBJ2-7; D call uncertain. The CDR3 sequence is CASSLFSYEQYF. CDR3 bases: TGTGCCAGCAGCTTGTTCTCCTACGAGCAGTACTTC. The full variable domain, its missing parts supplied by reference TRBV7-2 and TRBJ2-7, is GAGVSQSPSNKVTEKGKDVELRCDPISGHTALYWYRQSLGQGLEFLIYFQGNSAPDKSGLPSDRFSAERTGGSVSTLTIQRTQQEDSAVYLCASSLFSYEQYFGPGTRLTVT.